The source of this TCR beta chain is a study of blood T cell repertoires in COVID-19. Study in general: The cDNA or gDNA used as material had been derived from T cells, B-cell-depleted T cells, or PBMCs.

Authors' data handling: Estimation of nucleated cell counts relied on the amplification of reference gene primers. Repertoires were generated with immunoSEQ multiplex PCR, while TCRdb's copy carries only in-frame clones and drops some. Clone size and V and J calls were adopted from that table, with D and trimming inferred from the DNA. This sample has about 100,000 clones, with roughly 90% found just once. V was shortened by 0 bases and J by 3 bases, with 6 bases between the two germline ends. The CDR3 spans 14 residues. CDR1 and CDR2 from the germline V gene are SGHNT and YYREEE (reference sequence).

This sequence originates from a human donor in a cohort sampled during active COVID-19. This chain uses TRBV5-4 with TRBJ2-2; D might be TRBD2 (6 bases). Sequenced: peripheral blood. The CDR3 here is CASSLGGDTGELFF. As DNA, the CDR3 is TGTGCCAGCAGCTTGGGGGGGGACACCGGGGAGCTGTTTTTT.